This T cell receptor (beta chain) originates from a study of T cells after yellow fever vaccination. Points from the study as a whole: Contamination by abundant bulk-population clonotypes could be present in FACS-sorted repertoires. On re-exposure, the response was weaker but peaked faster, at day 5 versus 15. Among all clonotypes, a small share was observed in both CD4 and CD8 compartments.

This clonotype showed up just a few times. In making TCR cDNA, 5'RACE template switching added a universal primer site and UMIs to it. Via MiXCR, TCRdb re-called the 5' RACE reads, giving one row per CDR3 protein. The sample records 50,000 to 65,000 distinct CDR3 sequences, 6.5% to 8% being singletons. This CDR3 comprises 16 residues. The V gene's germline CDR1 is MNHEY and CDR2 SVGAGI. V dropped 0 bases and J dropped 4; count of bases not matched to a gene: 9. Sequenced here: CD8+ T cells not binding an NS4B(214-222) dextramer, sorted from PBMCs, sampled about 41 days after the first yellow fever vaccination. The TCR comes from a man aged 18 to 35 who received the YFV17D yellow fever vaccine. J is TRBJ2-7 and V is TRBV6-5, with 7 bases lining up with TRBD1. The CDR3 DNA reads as TGTGCCAGCAGTTACTCGGCCAGGGGGATTGAGTACGAGCAGTACGTC. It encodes CASSYSARGIEYEQYV.